This TCR beta chain derives from a study of beta chain features in type 1 diabetes. At the level of the study: Across every sample, almost 110,000,000 sorted cells were examined in total.

The whole isolated RNA underwent reverse transcription, so sequencing captured expressed TCRB transcripts. Sequencing produced, on average, approximately 1.01 million reads for the stem cell-like memory T cell samples. Using immunoSEQ multiplex PCR, the repertoire was profiled, and TCRdb retains in-frame clones only, with some absent. The sample shows 110,000 or so clones, 40% of them seen only once. Overall study findings and caveats: More deletions and fewer insertions at VDJ junctions were found in patients with type 1 diabetes. Short templates might get an advantage during PCR, and this would be equal in patients and controls.

Germline CDR1 is MNHEY and CDR2 is SVGAGI. V dropped 6 bases and J dropped 5 bases, with 13 bases sitting between them. This CDR3 contains 13 residues. Concerning this clone: Antigen unknown.

The chain carries TRBV6-5 and TRBJ1-2; D possibly corresponds to TRBD1 (5 bases). This receptor was taken from a woman under 30 in good health. Material for sequencing was stem cell memory CD4+ T cells from blood. CDR3 coding DNA: TGTGCCAGCAGCCAGGCAGGGCCTTATGGCTACACCTTC. Translated, it gives CASSQAGPYGYTF.